This TCR beta chain is from a study of human T cells and chemical hapten exposure. The study, taken as a whole, reports: Alopecia was present in the donors, so their immune response may differ from healthy people's.

This clonotype was seen only a few times. No antigen is known for it. Specified time point: pre-sensitization, week 0. Treatment described: therapeutic diphenylcyclopropenone sensitization with weekly scalp DPC. TCRdb re-derived calls from the RACE reads in MiXCR, one entry per CDR3 protein. The data show approximately 57,000 distinct CDR3 sequences, with approximately 9.9% seen just once and 9.6% held by the top ten. The TCR sequence derives from a middle-aged man with alopecia areata. Some clones in this sample may be carry-over from other donors' samples. Sequencing was performed on whole blood, taken in connection with sensitization to the hapten diphenylcyclopropenone (DPC).

In nucleotides, the CDR3 is TGCGCCAGCAGCCCCGGCTGGCAGTCGAACTATGGCTACACCTTC. Amino acid sequence: CASSPGWQSNYGYTF. This chain uses TRBV4-1 with TRBJ1-2; D is undetermined. Trimming stripped 4 bases from V and 2 bases from J, with 14 bases between. Germline lookup yields CDR1 MGHRA and CDR2 YSYEKL. The CDR3 has 15 residues.